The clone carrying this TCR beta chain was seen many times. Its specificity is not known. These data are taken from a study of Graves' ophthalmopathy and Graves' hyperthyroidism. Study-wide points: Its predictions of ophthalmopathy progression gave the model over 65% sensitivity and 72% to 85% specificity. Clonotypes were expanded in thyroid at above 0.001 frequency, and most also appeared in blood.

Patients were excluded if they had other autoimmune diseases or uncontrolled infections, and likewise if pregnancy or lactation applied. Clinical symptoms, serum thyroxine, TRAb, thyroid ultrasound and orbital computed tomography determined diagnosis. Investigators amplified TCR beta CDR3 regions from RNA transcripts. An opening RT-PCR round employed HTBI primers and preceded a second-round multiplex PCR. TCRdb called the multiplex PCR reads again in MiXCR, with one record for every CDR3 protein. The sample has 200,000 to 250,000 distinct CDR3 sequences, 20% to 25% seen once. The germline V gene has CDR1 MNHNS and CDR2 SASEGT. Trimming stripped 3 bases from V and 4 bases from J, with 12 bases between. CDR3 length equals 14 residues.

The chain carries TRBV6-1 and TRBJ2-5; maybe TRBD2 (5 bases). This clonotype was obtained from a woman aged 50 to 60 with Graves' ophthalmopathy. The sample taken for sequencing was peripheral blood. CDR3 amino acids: CASSERVHGETQYF. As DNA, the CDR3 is TGTGCCAGCAGTGAGCGGGTTCACGGAGAGACCCAGTACTTC.